These 9 T cell receptor beta chains originate from one sample sequenced in a study of blood T cell repertoires in COVID-19. The assay was immunoSEQ multiplex PCR, and TCRdb's table has in-frame clones only and misses some. The repertoire holds 100,000 to 150,000 clones, with more than 75% as singletons. The sequencing sample was made of peripheral blood. These receptor sequences come from a man over 45 with active COVID-19.

The genes are TRBV7-9 and TRBJ1-1; 7 nucleotides line up with TRBD1. The germline gives CDR1 SEHNR, CDR2 FQNEAQ (reference sequence). CDR3 length equals 15 residues. Unmatched junction bases numbered 5, after V lost 3 bases and J lost 1 base. The CDR3 sequence is CASSFSDRPNTEAFF. For the CDR3, the DNA is TGTGCCAGCAGCTTTTCGGACAGGCCGAACACTGAAGCTTTCTTT.

This rearrangement joins TRBV7-3 to TRBJ2-3, with TRBD2 matching 16 bases. This CDR3 spans 19 amino acids. V was clipped by 5 bases and J by 5 bases; unmatched bases: 13. CDR1 is SGHTA, CDR2 FQGTGA, per germline. For the CDR3, the DNA is TGTGCCAGCAGCAGGCGGCCCGGGACTAGCGGGGGGGCTGGAGATACGCAGTATTTT. As protein: CASSRRPGTSGGAGDTQYF. Looking up the rest from reference TRBV7-3 and TRBJ2-3 gives the full variable domain: GAGVSQTPSNKVTEKGKYVELRCDPISGHTALYWYRQSLGQGPEFLIYFQGTGAADDSGLPNDRFFAVRPEGSVSTLKIQRTERGDSAVYLCASSRRPGTSGGAGDTQYFGPGTRLTVL.

The chain joins TRBV4-2 to TRBJ2-3, with 12 bases that match TRBD2. Germline V lookup: CDR1 LGHNA, CDR2 YNFKEQ. This CDR3 has 15 amino acids. With 4 bases clipped from V and 4 bases from J, the junction kept 3 bases outside the gene matches. The CDR3 nucleotides read TGTGCCAGCAGCCCTAGCGGGGGGGCGTCAGATACGCAGTATTTT. Its protein product is CASSPSGGASDTQYF.

CDR3 nucleotide sequence: TGTGCCAGCAGCCAGGGACCGCGGGGCTACGAGCAGTACGTC. Amino acids: CASSQGPRGYEQYV. J is TRBJ2-7 and V is TRBV28; possibly TRBD2 for D (6 bases). CDR3 length equals 14 residues. CDR1 MDHEN and CDR2 SYDVKM come from the germline V gene. Trimming shortened V by 6 bases and J by 3 bases, and 15 bases separated the two germline ends.

The chain's CDR3 is CSASESPGFKAFF. The CDR3 region has the DNA TGCAGTGCTAGTGAGTCTCCGGGATTCAAAGCTTTCTTT. This sequence joins TRBV20-1 and TRBJ1-1; D remains ambiguous. From germline, CDR1 is DFQATT and CDR2 SNEGSKA (reference sequence). Trimming removed 3 bases at V and 9 bases at J, with 17 bases between. The CDR3 extends over 13 amino acids.

The V call is TRBV27, the J call TRBJ1-6; the D gene is possibly TRBD1 (6 bases). This CDR3 has 14 residues. From germline, CDR1 is MNHEY and CDR2 SMNVEV (reference sequence). Trimming removed 4 bases from V and 6 bases from J, with 10 bases in between. The CDR3 sequence: CASSSGHPNSPLHF. The CDR3 DNA sequence: TGTGCCAGCAGTTCGGGACACCCTAATTCACCCCTCCACTTT.

The CDR3 loop reads CAWSVRRVSPLHF. In DNA form, the CDR3 reads TGTGCCTGGAGTGTACGACGGGTTTCACCCCTCCACTTT. The chain recombines TRBV30 with TRBJ1-6, with D hard to call. Trimming removed 0 bases at V and 9 bases at J, with 9 bases between. CDR1 is GTSNPN and CDR2 is SVGIG in the germline V gene (reference sequence). The CDR3 has 13 amino acids.

The V and J genes are TRBV7-6 and TRBJ1-5; possible D gene TRBD1, 6 bases. The germline gives CDR1 SGHVS, CDR2 FNYEAQ. V gave up 1 base and J gave up 1 base, with 8 bases separating them. The CDR3 is made up of 15 amino acids. The CDR3 DNA is TGTGCCAGCAGCTTAGATACAGGGAGCAATCAGCCCCAGCATTTT. This gives the protein CASSLDTGSNQPQHF.

The chain links TRBV29-1 to TRBJ1-2, with D maybe TRBD1 (6 bases). The CDR3 length is 14 residues. Per germline, CDR1 SQVTM and CDR2 ANQGSEA. Trimming took 1 base from V and 4 from J, leaving 13 bases between them. CDR3 amino acids: CSVEAGHSIYGYTF. The CDR3 DNA reads as TGCAGCGTTGAAGCGGGACACAGTATCTATGGCTACACCTTC.